The 27 T cell receptor beta chains below come from one sample, sequenced in a study of post-analysis software for immune sequencing data. Study-wide results and caveats: About 5 TRBV segments appeared more often in patients than in controls, and TRBV5-6, TRBV5-1 and TRBV20-1 were among these.

Researchers reported that TCR beta cDNA libraries carried unique molecular identifiers. MiXCR, run by TCRdb on the PCR reads, gives a single entry per CDR3 protein. The sample has 650,000 to 850,000 distinct CDR3 sequences; about 53% are singletons. These TCRs' antigens remain unknown. The specimen sequenced was blood. The receptor set was obtained from a girl aged 10-17 years with multiple sclerosis.

The chain has TRBV7-8 and TRBJ1-1; no definite D call. Germline V gene data show CDR1 as SGHVS and CDR2 as FQNEAQ. The CDR3 spans 13 residues. The ends were cut back, 4 bases at V and 4 bases at J, with 10 bases in the middle. CDR3 DNA sequence: TGTGCCAGCAGCTCATTCCCGGCCACTGAAGCTTTCTTT. Residues: CASSSFPATEAFF.

V usage is TRBV6-6 and J usage is TRBJ2-7; D is possibly TRBD2 (5 bases). With 7 bases removed from V and 3 bases from J, the gap between germline ends came to 16 bases. CDR3 length equals 14 residues. Germline V gives CDR1 MNHNY, CDR2 SVGAGI (reference sequence). Written as DNA, the CDR3 is TGTGCCAGCACCAGAGGGCTAGCAGTCTACGAGCAGTACTTC. This translates into CASTRGLAVYEQYF.

The chain carries TRBV20-1 and TRBJ2-3; 9 nucleotides line up with TRBD2. Germline values: CDR1 DFQATT, CDR2 SNEGSKA (reference sequence). Trimming at V came to 4 bases and at J to 4 bases, leaving 6 bases not matched to a gene. The length of the CDR3 is 14 residues. CDR3 region: CSATASGIADTQYF. The CDR3 nucleotides are TGCAGTGCTACGGCTAGCGGGATAGCAGATACGCAGTATTTT.

The rearrangement uses TRBV29-1 and TRBJ2-4; perhaps TRBD1 as D (5 bases). The CDR3 has 15 amino acids. Germline values: CDR1 SQVTM, CDR2 ANQGSEA. Trimming left V 7 bases short and J 4 bases short, with 20 bases between. This chain's CDR3 is CSGWGWKDQKNIQYF. The CDR3 nucleotides are TGCAGCGGTTGGGGCTGGAAAGACCAGAAAAACATTCAGTACTTC.

In its sample, this clonotype was seen a few times. This chain links TRBV20-1 with TRBJ2-7; 10 bases line up with TRBD2. This CDR3 contains 12 residues. The trim removed 4 bases at V and 4 bases at J, leaving 1 base unmatched. CDR1 and CDR2 from the germline V gene are DFQATT and SNEGSKA (reference sequence). The CDR3 DNA reads TGCAGTGCTACTAGCGGGAGTTACGAGCAGTACTTC. Protein product: CSATSGSYEQYF.

The V and J genes are TRBV27 and TRBJ2-5; no definite D call. The closer fit of TRBJ2-7 to the DNA end suggests the J call may be wrong. Germline CDR1 is MNHEY and CDR2 is SMNVEV (reference sequence). CDR3 length: 13 amino acids. DNA of the CDR3: TGTGCCAGCAGTTTTAGTCCAACCTCCGAGCAGTACTTC. Translated: CASSFSPTSEQYF.

The J gene is TRBJ1-4, the V gene TRBV2; 8 bases match TRBD1. J was trimmed by 4 bases and V by 7 bases; bases with no gene match: 5. Germline CDR1 SNHLY, CDR2 FYNNEI. This CDR3 has 14 residues. CDR3 sequence: CASKADRGNEKLFF. CDR3 coding DNA: TGTGCCAGCAAGGCCGACAGGGGTAATGAAAAACTGTTTTTT.

This clonotype was counted only a few times. V is TRBV20-1 and J is TRBJ2-7; 7 nucleotides align to TRBD2. With 3 bases clipped from V and 5 bases from J, the junction kept 4 bases outside the gene matches. The CDR3 contains 12 residues. Germline loops: CDR1 DFQATT, CDR2 SNEGSKA (reference sequence). The CDR3 DNA sequence: TGCAGTGCTAGCGGGAGGACCAACGAGCAGTACTTC. Residues: CSASGRTNEQYF.

J is TRBJ2-5 and V is TRBV19; possible D gene TRBD1, 6 bases. The last part of the DNA fits TRBJ2-7 better; the J call may be wrong. The CDR3 is made up of 13 amino acids. Per germline, CDR1 LNHDA and CDR2 SQIVND (reference sequence). CDR3 coding DNA: TGTGCCAGCAGGGGTAGTATAGGCTACGAGCAGTACTTC. This codes for CASRGSIGYEQYF.

The chain employs TRBV10-2 and TRBJ2-7; 7 bases are a match to TRBD1. TRBJ2-5 matches the DNA end more closely, so the J call is doubtful. The CDR3 contains 15 residues. Germline V gene lookup returns CDR1 WSHSY and CDR2 SAAADI. The CDR3 DNA is TGCGCCAGCAGGGACAGGCAGATGATTCAAGAGACCCAGTACTTC. This translates into CASRDRQMIQETQYF.

J is TRBJ2-4 and V is TRBV29-1, with 10 bases matching TRBD1. V was clipped by 5 bases and J by 13 bases; unmatched bases: 14. The CDR3 covers 14 residues. Germline V gene data show CDR1 as SQVTM and CDR2 as ANQGSEA. The CDR3: CSVIRDRGMREQYF. As DNA, the CDR3 is TGCAGCGTTATCCGGGACAGGGGAATGCGAGAGCAGTACTTC.

This clonotype was observed a few times. V and J are TRBV6-5 and TRBJ2-7; D not resolved. Germline V gives CDR1 MNHEY, CDR2 SVGAGI. There are 15 residues in the CDR3. V was pared by 5 bases and J by 0 bases, with 14 bases between. The DNA for the CDR3 is TGTGCCAGCAGTGGGGTAGGGTCGGTCTCCTACGAGCAGTACTTC. Residues: CASSGVGSVSYEQYF.

V gene TRBV5-1 combines with J gene TRBJ1-2; D is undetermined. With 4 bases removed from V and 2 bases from J, the gap between germline ends came to 12 bases. CDR1 and CDR2 from the germline V gene are SGHRS and YFSETQ. CDR3 size: 14 residues. CDR3 in DNA: TGCGCCAGCAGCCCCGCAGCCGTGAACTATGGCTACACCTTC. Translation: CASSPAAVNYGYTF.

A few counts support this clonotype. V is TRBV2 and J is TRBJ2-5; D not resolved. CDR1 and CDR2 from the germline V gene are SNHLY and FYNNEI. This CDR3 spans 13 amino acids. V was trimmed by 4 bases and J by 5 bases, leaving 11 bases between them. Here the CDR3 reads CASSGSTDETQYF. The DNA of the CDR3 is TGTGCCAGCAGTGGCTCGACGGATGAGACCCAGTACTTC.

This chain joins TRBV7-2 and TRBJ2-1; no firm D call. This CDR3 is built from 15 residues. Germline lookup yields CDR1 SGHTA and CDR2 FQGNSA. V lost 1 base to trimming and J lost 7 bases, with 14 bases between them. CDR3 in amino acids: CASSLDLGPRNEQFF. CDR3 nucleotide sequence: TGTGCCAGCAGCTTAGATTTAGGACCCCGAAATGAGCAGTTCTTC.

V usage is TRBV5-5 and J usage is TRBJ2-3; TRBD1 matches at 12 bases. The junction had 9 bases not matched to a gene; V was cut back by 5 bases and J by 5 bases. Germline CDR1 reads SGHKS; CDR2 reads YYEKEE (reference sequence). The CDR3 loop spans 16 amino acids. The chain's CDR3 is CASRPPGQGALDTQYF. In nucleotides, the CDR3 is TGTGCCAGCAGGCCCCCGGGACAGGGGGCGTTAGATACGCAGTATTTT.

The chain employs TRBV4-1 and TRBJ2-3, with TRBD2 matching 10 bases. The CDR3 spans 20 residues. Germline V gene data show CDR1 as MGHRA and CDR2 as YSYEKL. Germline trimming cut 0 bases from V and 0 bases from J; bases unmatched to any gene: 12. CDR3: CASSQDLGAGGIGSTDTQYF. The CDR3 DNA reads TGCGCCAGCAGCCAAGATCTGGGAGCGGGAGGGATCGGGAGCACAGATACGCAGTATTTT.

V usage is TRBV20-1 and J usage is TRBJ2-7; 10 nucleotides agree with TRBD2. The CDR3 extends over 14 amino acids. V trimming: 6 bases; J trimming: 0 bases; junction bases outside the gene matches: 5. Per the germline V gene, CDR1 is DFQATT and CDR2 is SNEGSKA (reference sequence). The CDR3 spells CSAELAGPSYEQYF. Written as DNA, the CDR3 is TGCAGTGCAGAACTAGCGGGACCCTCCTACGAGCAGTACTTC.

This sequence joins TRBV7-3 and TRBJ2-1; D is uncertain. Looked up from germline, CDR1 is SGHTA and CDR2 is FQGTGA. Trimming cost V 6 bases and J 9 bases, with 15 bases left between them. This CDR3 has 13 amino acids. CDR3 sequence (DNA): TGTGCCAGCAGTTTGCAGGTCCCCGCTGAGCAGTTCTTC. Translation: CASSLQVPAEQFF.

This clonotype was counted only a few times. V is TRBV3-1 and J is TRBJ2-3; TRBD2 matches at 12 bases. V gave up 6 bases and J gave up 4 bases; unmatched junction bases: 5. CDR1 is LGHDT, CDR2 YNNKEL, per germline (reference sequence). The CDR3 is made up of 15 amino acids. The CDR3 DNA reads as TGTGCCAGCAGGCTGACTAGCGGGGGTGCAGATACGCAGTATTTT. Amino acid sequence: CASRLTSGGADTQYF.

The chain links TRBV15 to TRBJ2-1, with a tentative D call TRBD1 (5 bases). From germline, CDR1 is LNHNV and CDR2 YYDKDF (reference sequence). Trimming stripped 0 bases from V and 5 bases from J, with 11 bases between. The CDR3 spans 15 residues. CDR3 sequence reads: CATSREFETDNEQFF. CDR3 nucleotides: TGTGCCACCAGCAGAGAATTCGAGACAGACAATGAGCAGTTCTTC.

The rearrangement joins TRBV5-1 to TRBJ1-5; no reliable D call. V lost 4 bases and J lost 7, with 12 bases in between. Germline V gene sequence: CDR1 SGHRS, CDR2 YFSETQ. The CDR3 contains 13 residues. The CDR3 loop reads CASSRAGLQPQHF. CDR3 in DNA: TGCGCCAGCAGCCGAGCGGGGTTACAGCCCCAGCATTTT.

The chain combines TRBV12-5 with TRBJ2-7; no clear D. The CDR3 totals 13 residues. Germline CDR1 is LGHNT and CDR2 is FRNRAP. Deletions cut 2 bases from V and 3 bases from J, with 8 bases between. As DNA, the CDR3 is TGTGCTAGTGGTTTGAGGGCAGACTACGAGCAGTACTTC. Its translation: CASGLRADYEQYF. Variable domain in full (rest from reference TRBV12-5 and TRBJ2-7): DARVTQTPRHKVTEMGQEVTMRCQPILGHNTVFWYRQTMMQGLELLAYFRNRAPLDDSGMPKDRFSAEMPDATLATLKIQPSEPRDSAVYFCASGLRADYEQYFGPGTRLTVT.

The chain couples TRBV10-3 to TRBJ2-1; D unresolved. This CDR3 is 13 amino acids long. Germline V gene lookup returns CDR1 ENHRY and CDR2 SYGVKD. With 3 bases removed from V and 5 bases from J, the gap between germline ends came to 8 bases. The CDR3 reads CAISEGGDNEQFF. CDR3 sequence (DNA): TGTGCCATCAGTGAAGGTGGTGACAATGAGCAGTTCTTC.

The chain joins TRBV20-1 to TRBJ2-1; weak D call: TRBD1 (7 bases). The CDR3 spans 17 residues. The V gene lost 6 bases and the J gene lost 0 bases, with 21 bases spanning the gap. Per the germline V gene, CDR1 is DFQATT and CDR2 is SNEGSKA (reference sequence). Here the CDR3 reads CSARGDPRSNSYNEQFF. The CDR3 region has the DNA TGCAGTGCCAGGGGGGACCCACGTTCCAACTCCTACAATGAGCAGTTCTTC.

V is TRBV6-5 and J is TRBJ1-1; D call uncertain. CDR3 length: 16 residues. CDR1 is MNHEY and CDR2 is SVGAGI in the germline V gene. Trimming took 5 bases from V and 0 from J, leaving 16 bases between them. This CDR3 reads CASSLTGDTLNTEAFF. The CDR3 nucleotides are TGTGCCAGCAGTCTAACCGGTGACACCTTGAACACTGAAGCTTTCTTT.

The rearrangement links TRBV5-1 to TRBJ1-1; a possible D gene is TRBD1 (5 bases). Deletions cut 1 base from V and 4 bases from J, with 11 bases between. In germline, CDR1 is SGHRS, CDR2 YFSETQ. The CDR3 contains 14 residues. CDR3 DNA: TGCGCCAGCAGCTTGAGCAGGGAGTTCACTGAAGCTTTCTTT. Its translation: CASSLSREFTEAFF.